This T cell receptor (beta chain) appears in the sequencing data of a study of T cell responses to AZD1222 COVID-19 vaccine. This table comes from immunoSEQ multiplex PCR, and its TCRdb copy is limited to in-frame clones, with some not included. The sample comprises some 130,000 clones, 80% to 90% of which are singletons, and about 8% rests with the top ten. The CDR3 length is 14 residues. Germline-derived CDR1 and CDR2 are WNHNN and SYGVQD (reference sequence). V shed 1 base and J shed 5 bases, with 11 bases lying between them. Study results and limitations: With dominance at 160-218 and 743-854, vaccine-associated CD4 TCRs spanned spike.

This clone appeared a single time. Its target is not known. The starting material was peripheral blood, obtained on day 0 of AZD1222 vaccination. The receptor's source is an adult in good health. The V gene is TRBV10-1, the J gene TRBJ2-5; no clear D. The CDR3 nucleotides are TGCGCCAGCAGTGAGTTGGCTGGGGATGAGACCCAGTACTTC. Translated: CASSELAGDETQYF.